This TCR beta chain was sequenced for a study of beta chain features in type 1 diabetes. Reverse transcribing all isolated RNA meant expressed TCRB transcripts were sequenced. This table comes from immunoSEQ multiplex PCR, and its TCRdb copy is limited to in-frame clones, with some not included. Found here are 120,000 to 150,000 clones, about 44% of them singletons; the top ten hold roughly 0.43%. The V end was cut by 4 bases, the J end by 0 bases, with 7 bases between. The CDR3 spans 13 residues. Germline CDR1 SQVTM, CDR2 ANQGSEA. This chain joins TRBV29-1 and TRBJ2-1; tentatively, D is TRBD2 (5 bases). This TCR came from a man aged 18 to 35 in good health. The specimen sequenced was Tregs from blood. The CDR3 protein is CSVGESSYNEQFF. The CDR3 DNA reads as TGCAGCGTTGGGGAGAGCTCCTACAATGAGCAGTTCTTC.